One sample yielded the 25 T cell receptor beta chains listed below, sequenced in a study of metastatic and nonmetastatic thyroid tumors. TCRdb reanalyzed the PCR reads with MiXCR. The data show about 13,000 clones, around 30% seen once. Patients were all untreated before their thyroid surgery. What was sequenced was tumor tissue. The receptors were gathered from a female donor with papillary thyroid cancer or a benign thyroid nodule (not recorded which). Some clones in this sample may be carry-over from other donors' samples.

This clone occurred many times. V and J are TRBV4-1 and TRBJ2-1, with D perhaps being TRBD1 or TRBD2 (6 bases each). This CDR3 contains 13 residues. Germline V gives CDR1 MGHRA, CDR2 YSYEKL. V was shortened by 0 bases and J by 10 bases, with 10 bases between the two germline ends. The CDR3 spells CASSQDQGREQFF. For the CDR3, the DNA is TGCGCCAGCAGCCAAGATCAGGGGAGGGAGCAGTTCTTC.

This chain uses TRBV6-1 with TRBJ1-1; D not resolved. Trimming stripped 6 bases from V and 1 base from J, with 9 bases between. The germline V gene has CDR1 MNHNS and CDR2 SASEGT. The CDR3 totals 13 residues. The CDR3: CASRKQWNTEAFF. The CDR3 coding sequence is TGTGCCAGCAGAAAACAGTGGAACACTGAAGCTTTCTTT.

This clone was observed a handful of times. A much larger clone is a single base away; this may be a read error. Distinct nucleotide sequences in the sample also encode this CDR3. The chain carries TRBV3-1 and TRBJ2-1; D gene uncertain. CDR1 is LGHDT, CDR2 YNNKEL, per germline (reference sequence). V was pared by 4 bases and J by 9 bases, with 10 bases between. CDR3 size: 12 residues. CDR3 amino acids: CASSPQGCEQFF. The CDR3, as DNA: TGTGCCAGCAGCCCCCAAGGGTGTGAGCAGTTCTTC.

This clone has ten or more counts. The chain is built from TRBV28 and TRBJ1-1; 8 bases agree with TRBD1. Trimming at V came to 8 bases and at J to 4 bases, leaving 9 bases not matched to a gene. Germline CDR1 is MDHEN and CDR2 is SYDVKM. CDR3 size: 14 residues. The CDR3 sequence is CASVRGRVVTEAFF. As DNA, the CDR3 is TGTGCCAGCGTCAGGGGGCGGGTTGTCACTGAAGCTTTCTTT.

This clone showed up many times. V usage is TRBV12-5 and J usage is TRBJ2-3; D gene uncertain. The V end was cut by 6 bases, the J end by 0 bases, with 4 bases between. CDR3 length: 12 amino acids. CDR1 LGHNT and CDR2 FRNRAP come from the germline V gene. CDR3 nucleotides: TGTGCTAGTGGGACGAGCACAGATACGCAGTATTTT. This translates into CASGTSTDTQYF.

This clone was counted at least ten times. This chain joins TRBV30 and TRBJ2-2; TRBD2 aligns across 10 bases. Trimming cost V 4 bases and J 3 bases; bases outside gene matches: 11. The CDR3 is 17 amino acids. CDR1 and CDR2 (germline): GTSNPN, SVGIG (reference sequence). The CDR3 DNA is TGTGCCTGGACCCCAGCAGGACTAGCGGTATACACCGGGGAGCTGTTTTTT. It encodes CAWTPAGLAVYTGELFF.

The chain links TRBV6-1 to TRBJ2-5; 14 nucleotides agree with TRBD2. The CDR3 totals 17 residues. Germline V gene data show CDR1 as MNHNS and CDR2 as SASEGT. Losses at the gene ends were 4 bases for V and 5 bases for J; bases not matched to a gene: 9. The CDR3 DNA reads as TGTGCCAGCAGTGCTTACCCGGGACTAGCGGGGGAGGAGACCCAGTACTTC. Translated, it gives CASSAYPGLAGEETQYF.

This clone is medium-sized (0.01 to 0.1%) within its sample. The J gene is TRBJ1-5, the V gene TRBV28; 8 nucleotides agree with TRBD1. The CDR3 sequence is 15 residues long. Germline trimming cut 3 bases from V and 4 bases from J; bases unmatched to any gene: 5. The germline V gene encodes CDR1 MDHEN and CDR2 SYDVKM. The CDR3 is CASSLDRVENQPQHF. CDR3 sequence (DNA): TGTGCCAGCAGTTTGGACAGGGTGGAGAATCAGCCCCAGCATTTT.

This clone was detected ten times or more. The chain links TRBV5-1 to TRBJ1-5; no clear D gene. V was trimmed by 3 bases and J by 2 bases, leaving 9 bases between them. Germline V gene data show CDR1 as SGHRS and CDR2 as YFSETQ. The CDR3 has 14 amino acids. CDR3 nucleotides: TGCGCCAGCAGCTCGGACGGGGGCAATCAGCCCCAGCATTTT. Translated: CASSSDGGNQPQHF.

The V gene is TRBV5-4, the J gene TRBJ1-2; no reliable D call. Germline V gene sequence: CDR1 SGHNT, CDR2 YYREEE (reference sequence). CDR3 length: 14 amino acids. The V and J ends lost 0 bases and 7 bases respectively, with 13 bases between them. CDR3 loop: CASSLDFSSGGYTF. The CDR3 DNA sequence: TGTGCCAGCAGCTTGGACTTCTCATCGGGTGGCTACACCTTC.

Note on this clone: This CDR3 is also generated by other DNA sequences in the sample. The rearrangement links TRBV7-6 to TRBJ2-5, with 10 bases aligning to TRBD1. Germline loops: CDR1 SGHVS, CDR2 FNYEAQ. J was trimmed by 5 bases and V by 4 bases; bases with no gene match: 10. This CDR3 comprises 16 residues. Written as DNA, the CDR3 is TGTGCCAGCAGCTCTGGACAGGGGGTGGGGAGGGAGACCCAGTACTTC. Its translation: CASSSGQGVGRETQYF.

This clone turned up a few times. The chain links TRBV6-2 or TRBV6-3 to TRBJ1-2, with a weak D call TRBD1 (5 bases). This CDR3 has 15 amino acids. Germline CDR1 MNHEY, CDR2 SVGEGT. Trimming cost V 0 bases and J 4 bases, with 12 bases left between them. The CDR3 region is CASSYSGVTGYGYTF. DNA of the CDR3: TGTGCCAGCAGTTACTCGGGGGTAACTGGCTATGGCTACACCTTC.

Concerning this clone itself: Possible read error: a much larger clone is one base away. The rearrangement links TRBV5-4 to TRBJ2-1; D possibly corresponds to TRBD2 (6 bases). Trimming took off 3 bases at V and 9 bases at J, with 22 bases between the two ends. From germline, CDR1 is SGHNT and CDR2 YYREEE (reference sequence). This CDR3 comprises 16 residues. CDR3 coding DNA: TGTGCCAGCAGCTCGAGCCGGAGGGCCAGTTTAGGTGAGCAGTTCTTC. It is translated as CASSSSRRASLGEQFF.

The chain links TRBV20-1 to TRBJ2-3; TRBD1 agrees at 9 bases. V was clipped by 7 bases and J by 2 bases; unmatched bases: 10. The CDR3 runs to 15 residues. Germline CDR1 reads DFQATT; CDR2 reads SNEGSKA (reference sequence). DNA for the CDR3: TGCAGTGTATCGGACAGGGGAGAGGCCACAGATACGCAGTATTTT. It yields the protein CSVSDRGEATDTQYF.

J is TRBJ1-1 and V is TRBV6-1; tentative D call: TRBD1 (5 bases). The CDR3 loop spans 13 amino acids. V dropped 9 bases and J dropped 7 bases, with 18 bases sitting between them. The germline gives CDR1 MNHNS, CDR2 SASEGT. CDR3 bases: TGTGCCAGTCCCCCCCGGGACGAAGGTGAAGCTTTCTTT. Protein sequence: CASPPRDEGEAFF.

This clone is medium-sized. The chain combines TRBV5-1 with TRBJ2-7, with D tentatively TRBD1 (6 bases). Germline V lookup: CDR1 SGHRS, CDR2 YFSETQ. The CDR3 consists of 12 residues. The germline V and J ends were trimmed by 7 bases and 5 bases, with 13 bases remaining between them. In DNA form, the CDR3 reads TGCGCCAGCCGCGCAGGGGAGCACGAGCAGTACTTC. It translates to CASRAGEHEQYF.

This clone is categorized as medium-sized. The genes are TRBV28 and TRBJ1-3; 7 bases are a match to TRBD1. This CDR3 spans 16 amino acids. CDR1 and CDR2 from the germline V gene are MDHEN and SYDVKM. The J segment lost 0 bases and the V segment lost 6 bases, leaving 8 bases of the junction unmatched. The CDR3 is CASSRFRGTSGNTIYF. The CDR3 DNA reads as TGTGCCAGCAGCCGCTTCAGGGGGACCTCTGGAAACACCATATATTTT.

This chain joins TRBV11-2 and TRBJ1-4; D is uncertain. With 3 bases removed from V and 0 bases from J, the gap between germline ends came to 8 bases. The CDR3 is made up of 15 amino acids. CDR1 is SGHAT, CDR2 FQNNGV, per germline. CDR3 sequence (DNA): TGTGCCAGCAGCTTCGGGCAGACAACTAATGAAAAACTGTTTTTT. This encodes CASSFGQTTNEKLFF.

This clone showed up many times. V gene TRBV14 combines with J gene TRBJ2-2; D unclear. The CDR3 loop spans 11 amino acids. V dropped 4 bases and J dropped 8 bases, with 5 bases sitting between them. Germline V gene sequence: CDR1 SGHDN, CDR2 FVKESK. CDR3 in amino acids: CASSRAGELFF. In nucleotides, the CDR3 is TGTGCCAGCAGCCGAGCGGGGGAGCTGTTTTTT.

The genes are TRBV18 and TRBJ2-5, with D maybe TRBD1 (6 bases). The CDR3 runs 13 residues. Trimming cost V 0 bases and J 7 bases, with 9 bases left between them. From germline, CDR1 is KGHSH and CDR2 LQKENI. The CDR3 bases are TGTGCCAGCTCACCACCCTCGGACAGGACCCAGTACTTC. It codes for CASSPPSDRTQYF.

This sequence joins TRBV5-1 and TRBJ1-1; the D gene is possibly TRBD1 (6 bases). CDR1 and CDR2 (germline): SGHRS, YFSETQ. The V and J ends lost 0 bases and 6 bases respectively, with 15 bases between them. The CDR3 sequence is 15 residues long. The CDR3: CASSLVSGGGSEAFF. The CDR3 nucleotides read TGCGCCAGCAGCTTGGTATCGGGGGGCGGTTCTGAAGCTTTCTTT. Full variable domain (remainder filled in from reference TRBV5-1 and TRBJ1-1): KAGVTQTPRYLIKTRGQQVTLSCSPISGHRSVSWYQQTPGQGLQFLFEYFSETQRNKGNFPGRFSGRQFSNSRSEMNVSTLELGDSALYLCASSLVSGGGSEAFFGQGTRLTVV.

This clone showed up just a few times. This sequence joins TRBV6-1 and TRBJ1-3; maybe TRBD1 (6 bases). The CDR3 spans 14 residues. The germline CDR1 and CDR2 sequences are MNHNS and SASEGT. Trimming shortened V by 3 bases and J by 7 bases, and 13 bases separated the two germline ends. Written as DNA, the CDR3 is TGTGCCAGCAGTGACCTCTACAGGGTGAACACCATATATTTT. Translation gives CASSDLYRVNTIYF.

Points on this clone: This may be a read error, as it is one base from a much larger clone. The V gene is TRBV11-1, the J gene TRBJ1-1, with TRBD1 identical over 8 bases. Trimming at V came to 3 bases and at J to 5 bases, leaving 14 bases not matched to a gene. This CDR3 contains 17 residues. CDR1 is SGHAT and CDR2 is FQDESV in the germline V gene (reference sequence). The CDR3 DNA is TGTGCCAGCAGCTTGCCGCGGGACAGGTCCATAGGGACTGAAGCTTTCTTT. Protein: CASSLPRDRSIGTEAFF.

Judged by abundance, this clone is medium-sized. The DNA of the CDR3 is TGTGCCAGCAGCTTATGGACAGGCGGGGAGCTGTTTTTT. This gives the protein CASSLWTGGELFF. This chain uses TRBV11-2 with TRBJ2-2, with 7 bases lining up with TRBD1. Germline CDR1 reads SGHAT; CDR2 reads FQNNGV. CDR3 length: 13 residues. V lost 2 bases and J lost 7; bases outside the gene matches: 1.

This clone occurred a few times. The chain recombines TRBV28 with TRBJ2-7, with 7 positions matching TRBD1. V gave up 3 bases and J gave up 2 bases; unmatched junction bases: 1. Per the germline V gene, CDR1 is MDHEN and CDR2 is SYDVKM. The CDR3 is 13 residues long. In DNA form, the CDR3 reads TGTGCCAGCAGTTTGAGGGGGCCCTACGAGCAGTACTTC. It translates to CASSLRGPYEQYF.